The sequence of this T cell receptor (beta chain) was determined in a study of blood T cell repertoires in COVID-19 (dated by TCRdb to 2020 to 2022). Describing the broader study: Samples from collaborators originated in the United States, Italy and Spain and spanned both the acute and convalescent phases of COVID-19. The prospective study material was composed of cDNA or gDNA derived from T cells, B-cell-depleted T cells, or PBMCs. The dataset comprised deeply sampled blood TCRbeta repertoires from subjects exposed to, actively infected with, or recovered from COVID-19. The repertoires were released in a freely available public database intended as a resource for research on the immune response to SARS-CoV-2. Samples came from the ongoing ImmuneRACE study (first 160 participants) plus 1,254 subjects from 6 global collaborators. The sample metadata nearly always contained a de-identified subject ID, COVID-19 status, age in years and sex. HLA class I and class II types, where available, came from metadata supplied by the sample provider rather than from assay-based typing.

Concerning this clone: No cognate antigen has been identified for it. Base qualities are not provided; no much larger clone lies one nucleotide away.

TCRbeta CDR3 regions were amplified from genomic DNA using the immunoSEQ Assay, a bias-controlled multiplex PCR. The authors processed their data as follows. The number of nucleated cells in each sample was estimated by amplification of reference gene primers within the assay. To quantify the absolute abundance of each unique TCRbeta CDR3 rearrangement, sequence reads were collapsed and filtered. For each sample, productive Simpson clonality was calculated by taking the square root of Simpson's diversity index across productive rearrangements. TCRdb holds this immuneACCESS table with in-frame rearrangements only. Some clones are missing; in checked studies, unresolved V genes explain under half, and the rest has no known cause. Clone size and the V and J calls come from that table; the DNA yielded D and trimming. The sample data list approximately 230,000 clones, and approximately 80% of these were observed just once. Of the sample, 15% falls within the top ten clones.

Via the germline V gene, CDR1 is SGHTA and CDR2 FQGNSA. Germline trimming: 1 base from V, 2 bases from J; junction bases outside gene matches: 4. The CDR3 starts with the cysteine, ends with the phenylalanine, and has 15 residues. Just the 45-base CDR3 DNA is kept, in frame starting at base 1. Study-wide findings and limitations: The quantity of clinical and demographic metadata differed by source and by participant and was supplied without curation.

Participants in the prospective study were enrolled through a virtual design, were aged roughly 18 to 95 years, and lived in approximately 25 United States geographic areas. Cohort assignment in the prospective study relied on participant-reported clinical history from a screening survey and a study questionnaire. ImmuneRACE Cohort 3 recovered participants were defined by two consecutive negative NP/OP PCR tests, healthcare professional clearance, or symptom resolution. Mobile phlebotomists in the prospective study collected whole blood, serum and a nasopharyngeal or oropharyngeal swab from every participant. Participants in the prospective study had the option to provide additional blood draws and questionnaires over a 2-month period. Prospective study blood samples were shipped either frozen or at room temperature before DNA extraction.

This sequence originates from a man in his forties who had recovered from COVID-19. The sequencing sample was made of PBMCs or T cells enriched from blood (not recorded which). Here the chain combines TRBV7-2 and TRBJ1-2, with 7 bases in between that match TRBD1. This receptor has the CDR3 CASSLGSTGNYGYTF. Here is the DNA: TGTGCCAGCAGCTTAGGGTCGACAGGGAACTATGGCTACACCTTC.